This T cell receptor (beta chain) was identified during a study of blood T cell repertoires in COVID-19. About the research overall: Sites across the United States, Italy and Spain contributed samples from acute and convalescent COVID-19. Nucleic acid was either cDNA or gDNA, and it came from T cells, B-cell-depleted T cells, or PBMCs.

Per the authors' pipeline: Nucleated cell counts were estimated from reference gene primer amplification. Assay used: immunoSEQ multiplex PCR; TCRdb lists only in-frame clones, some missing. That table is the source of V, J and clone size, and D and trimming were worked out from the DNA. The sample carries tens of thousands of clones, just over 85% recorded once. CDR1 is MNHNY and CDR2 is SVGAGI in the germline V gene (reference sequence). V dropped 5 bases and J dropped 9; count of bases not matched to a gene: 13. The CDR3 covers 14 residues. Sequenced: peripheral blood. The genes are TRBV6-6 and TRBJ2-7; 7 positions agree with TRBD2. The receptor's source is a woman older than 75 in a cohort sampled during active or convalescent COVID-19. The DNA for the CDR3 is TGTGCCAGCAGTGAGGGACTACTAGCGTCCGGGCAGTACGTC. It encodes CASSEGLLASGQYV.